This is a list of T cell receptor beta chains from one sample in a study of shared clonotypes between healthy human individuals. The repertoire was sequenced with immunoSEQ multiplex PCR; TCRdb's copy has only in-frame clones and lacks some. The sample holds around 1.6 million clones, 95% to 99% seen once. The specimen was naive CD4+ T cells sorted from blood. Receptors originate from a man aged 30 to 39 in good health. Each CDR3 is given with its conserved first and last residue. The D gene is left open where the match is weak. Clone sizes are given selectively: once, few, many, or a class where the clone is expanded.

V gene	J gene	D gene	clone size	CDR3 DNA	CDR3 protein
TRBV10-1	TRBJ2-3	.	.	TGCGCCAGCAGTGAGATCCCGGAGCCAGATACGCAGTATTTT	CASSEIPEPDTQYF
TRBV9	TRBJ2-2	.	once	TGTGCCAGCAGCGTAAGCCCCCAGGGTGGCACCGGGGAGCTGTTTTTT	CASSVSPQGGTGELFF
TRBV6-1	TRBJ2-6	.	.	TGTGCCAGCAGTGCGAACTCTGGGGCCAACGTCCTGACTTTC	CASSANSGANVLTF
TRBV27	TRBJ1-5	.	.	TGTGCCAGCAGTTCGGTTGGGGGGGCGCAGCCCCAGCATTTT	CASSSVGGAQPQHF
TRBV7-2	TRBJ1-2	.	.	TGTGCCAGCAGCTTAGGGGTGAAGGGAGATGGCTACACCTTC	CASSLGVKGDGYTF
TRBV6-1	TRBJ2-1	.	.	TGTGCCAGCAGTGAAGTGTGGGGTGGGGATGAGCAGTTCTTC	CASSEVWGGDEQFF
TRBV18	TRBJ2-5	.	.	TGTGCCAGCTCACCACTCGGGCTGAAGGAGACCCAGTACTTC	CASSPLGLKETQYF
TRBV6-1	TRBJ2-7	TRBD1	.	TGTGCCAGCAGGGGACAGGGTCACTACGAGCAGTACTTC	CASRGQGHYEQYF
TRBV16	TRBJ2-7	.	.	TGTGCCAGCAGCCAATCGGTTTACGAGCAGTACTTC	CASSQSVYEQYF
TRBV30	TRBJ1-1	.	.	TGTGCCTGGAGTAAGGGCCCACGCATGAACACTGAAGCTTTCTTT	CAWSKGPRMNTEAFF
TRBV7-9	TRBJ2-1	TRBD2	.	TGTGCCAGCAGCTTAGCTTCTCGACTAGCGCGGTCCTACAATGAGCAGTTCTTC	CASSLASRLARSYNEQFF
TRBV7-9	TRBJ2-3	.	.	TGTGCCAGCAGTCAGGGTAGGACAGATACGCAGTATTTT	CASSQGRTDTQYF
TRBV28	TRBJ1-5	.	.	TGTGCCAGCAACCTTGGGGGTTATGGCAATCAGCCCCAGCATTTT	CASNLGGYGNQPQHF
TRBV18	TRBJ2-7	.	.	TGTGCCAGCTCACCACGTACAGGCGAGTTCTACGAGCAGTACTTC	CASSPRTGEFYEQYF
TRBV9	TRBJ2-2	.	.	TGTGCCAGCAGGCAGAGGGCTACCGGGGAGCTGTTTTTT	CASRQRATGELFF
TRBV11-2	TRBJ2-1	.	.	TGTGCCAGCACACTAGGGGCCTACAATGAGCAGTTCTTC	CASTLGAYNEQFF
TRBV18	TRBJ2-3	.	.	TGTGCCAGCTCACCTAATAGTCTGAGCACAGATACGCAGTATTTT	CASSPNSLSTDTQYF
TRBV9	TRBJ1-1	TRBD1	.	TGTGCCAGCAAAATCGACGACAGGGCTGACACTGAAGCTTTCTTT	CASKIDDRADTEAFF
TRBV6-5	TRBJ2-3	TRBD2	.	TGTGCCAGCAGCAGAACTAGCGGGAGAGATACGCAGTATTTT	CASSRTSGRDTQYF
TRBV5-4	TRBJ2-1	TRBD2	.	TGTGCCAGCAGCTTGGGCTTAGCGGGAGAATACAATGAGCAGTTCTTC	CASSLGLAGEYNEQFF
TRBV7-2	TRBJ2-2	.	.	TGTGCCAGCAGCTTAGGGGGTGGTGGGACATCTGCCTCGAAGCTGTTTTTT	CASSLGGGGTSASKLFF
TRBV29-1	TRBJ1-2	.	.	TGCAGCGTTGAGTGGGGATATGGCTACACCTTC	CSVEWGYGYTF
TRBV5-5	TRBJ1-2	TRBD1	.	TGTGCCAGCAGCTTTTCGGACAGGAACTATGGCTACACCTTC	CASSFSDRNYGYTF
TRBV6-1	TRBJ2-2	.	.	TGTGCCAGCAGTGAATGGAGGTCTAACACCGGGGAGCTGTTTTTT	CASSEWRSNTGELFF
TRBV7-9	TRBJ1-5	.	.	TGTGCCAGCAGCTTAGGCAGGGGCCAGCCCCAGCATTTT	CASSLGRGQPQHF
TRBV10-1	TRBJ2-7	TRBD1	.	TGCGCCAGCAGTGAGCCTGGGACAGCGCAGTACTTC	CASSEPGTAQYF
TRBV6-6	TRBJ2-3	.	once	TGTGCCAGCAGCCAACTGGTGGATCTCACAGATACGCAGTATTTT	CASSQLVDLTDTQYF
TRBV7-9	TRBJ1-4	.	.	TGTGCCAGCAGCCCATTAATAGGGGACGCGTTTTTT	CASSPLIGDAFF
TRBV4-1	TRBJ2-1	TRBD2	.	TGCGCCAGCAGCCCCGGGGGGATCGGCCAGTTCTTC	CASSPGGIGQFF
TRBV19	TRBJ2-7	TRBD2	.	TGTGCCAGTAGCGGTAGCGGGACTGGAACCTACGAGCAGTACTTC	CASSGSGTGTYEQYF
TRBV10-3	TRBJ2-7	.	.	TGTGCCATCAGCCAACCAGGCAGAACCTACGAGCAGTACTTC	CAISQPGRTYEQYF
TRBV5-1	TRBJ1-3	.	once	TGCGCCAGCAGCTTGGAAAGCTCTGGAAACACCATATATTTT	CASSLESSGNTIYF
TRBV9	TRBJ2-2	.	.	TGTGCCAGCAGCTCCAAGGTGGGGGCGAACACCGGGGAGCTGTTTTTT	CASSSKVGANTGELFF
TRBV4-2	TRBJ2-7	.	.	TGTGCCAGCAGCCATTTTAAGGGCTCCTACGAGCAGTACTTC	CASSHFKGSYEQYF
TRBV29-1	TRBJ2-1	.	.	TGCAGCGTTGGAACTCGGCACAATGAGCAGTTCTTC	CSVGTRHNEQFF
TRBV28	TRBJ2-5	.	.	TGTGCCAGCAGCCGGCTAGGTTCGCAAGAGACCCAGTACTTC	CASSRLGSQETQYF
TRBV30	TRBJ2-1	TRBD2	.	TGTGCCTGGAGGCTTCGAGGCAATGGCGGGAGGGGTCACGACAATGAGCAGTTCTTC	CAWRLRGNGGRGHDNEQFF
TRBV5-1	TRBJ2-7	TRBD1	once	TGCGCCAGCACAGGACAGGCGTCATACGAGCAGTACTTC	CASTGQASYEQYF